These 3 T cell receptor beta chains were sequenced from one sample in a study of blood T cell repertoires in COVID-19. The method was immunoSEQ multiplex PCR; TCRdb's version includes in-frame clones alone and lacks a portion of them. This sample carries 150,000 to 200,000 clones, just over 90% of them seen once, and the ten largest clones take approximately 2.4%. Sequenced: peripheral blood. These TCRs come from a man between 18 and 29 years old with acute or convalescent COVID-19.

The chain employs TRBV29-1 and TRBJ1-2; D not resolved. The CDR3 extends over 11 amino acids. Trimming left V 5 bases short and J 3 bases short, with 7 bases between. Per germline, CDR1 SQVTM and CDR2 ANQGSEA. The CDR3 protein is CSVTVYYGYTF. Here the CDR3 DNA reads TGCAGCGTTACAGTGTACTATGGCTACACCTTC.

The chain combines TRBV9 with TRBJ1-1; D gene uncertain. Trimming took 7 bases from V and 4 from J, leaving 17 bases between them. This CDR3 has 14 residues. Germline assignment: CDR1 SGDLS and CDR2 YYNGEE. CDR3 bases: TGTGCCAGCGTAGGGTCAGGAGGCAGCACTGAAGCTTTCTTT. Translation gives CASVGSGGSTEAFF. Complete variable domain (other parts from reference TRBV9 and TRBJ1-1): DSGVTQTPKHLITATGQRVTLRCSPRSGDLSVYWYQQSLDQGLQFLIQYYNGEERAKGNILERFSAQQFPDLHSELNLSSLELGDSALYFCASVGSGGSTEAFFGQGTRLTVV.

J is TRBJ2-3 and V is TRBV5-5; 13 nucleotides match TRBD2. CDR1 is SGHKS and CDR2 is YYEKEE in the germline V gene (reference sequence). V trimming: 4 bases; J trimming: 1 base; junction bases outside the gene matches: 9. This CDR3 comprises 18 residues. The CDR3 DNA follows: TGTGCCAGCAGCACTGGACTAGCGGGGGCACGACGCACAGATACGCAGTATTTT. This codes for CASSTGLAGARRTDTQYF.